This T cell receptor (beta chain) was obtained from a study of blood T cell repertoires in COVID-19. Study at large: Samples of COVID-19 (acute and convalescent) were obtained from the United States, Italy and Spain. The analysed material was cDNA or gDNA that came from T cells, B-cell-depleted T cells, or PBMCs.

The V gene's germline CDR1 is SGHRS and CDR2 YFSETQ. Trimming removed 3 bases from V and 7 bases from J, with 17 bases in between. The CDR3 loop spans 14 amino acids. Study processing details: The assay estimated nucleated cells by amplifying reference gene primers. Sequencing used immunoSEQ multiplex PCR; TCRdb keeps in-frame clones, though not all of them. V and J calls and clone size are those listed in that table; D and trimming were worked out from the DNA. This table holds more than 95,000 clones, roughly 80% found once. The gene calls are TRBV5-1 and TRBJ2-7, with TRBD2 as a possible D gene (6 bases). The sequencing input was peripheral blood. This sequence was found in a human donor in a cohort sampled during active COVID-19. For the CDR3, the DNA is TGCGCCAGCAGCTACGGAGGGGAAGCCCAAGAGCAGTACTTC. Residues: CASSYGGEAQEQYF.